This T cell receptor (beta chain) was observed in a study of blood T cell repertoires in COVID-19. Whole-study context: Collection of acute and convalescent COVID-19 samples took place in the United States, Italy and Spain. T cells, B-cell-depleted T cells, or PBMCs provided the cDNA or gDNA that served as material.

Profiled with immunoSEQ multiplex PCR; TCRdb holds only in-frame clones, not every one. The profile covers approximately 240,000 clones, with roughly 84% appearing a single time and 2% to 2.5% taken by the ten largest. The length of the CDR3 is 16 residues. The J segment lost 3 bases and the V segment lost 4 bases, leaving 8 bases of the junction unmatched. Germline V gene lookup returns CDR1 MDHEN and CDR2 SYDVKM. The receptor comes from a woman aged 40 to 49 who had recovered from COVID-19. This chain links TRBV28 with TRBJ2-2; TRBD1 matches 7 bases. The sequenced sample was peripheral blood. The CDR3 loop reads CASSSGTDPYTGELFF. The CDR3 DNA sequence: TGTGCCAGCAGTTCTGGGACAGACCCTTACACCGGGGAGCTGTTTTTT. Supplemented by reference TRBV28 and TRBJ2-2, the full variable domain reads DVKVTQSSRYLVKRTGEKVFLECVQDMDHENMFWYRQDPGLGLRLIYFSYDVKMKEKGDIPEGYSVSREKKERFSLILESASTNQTSMYLCASSSGTDPYTGELFFGEGSRLTVL.